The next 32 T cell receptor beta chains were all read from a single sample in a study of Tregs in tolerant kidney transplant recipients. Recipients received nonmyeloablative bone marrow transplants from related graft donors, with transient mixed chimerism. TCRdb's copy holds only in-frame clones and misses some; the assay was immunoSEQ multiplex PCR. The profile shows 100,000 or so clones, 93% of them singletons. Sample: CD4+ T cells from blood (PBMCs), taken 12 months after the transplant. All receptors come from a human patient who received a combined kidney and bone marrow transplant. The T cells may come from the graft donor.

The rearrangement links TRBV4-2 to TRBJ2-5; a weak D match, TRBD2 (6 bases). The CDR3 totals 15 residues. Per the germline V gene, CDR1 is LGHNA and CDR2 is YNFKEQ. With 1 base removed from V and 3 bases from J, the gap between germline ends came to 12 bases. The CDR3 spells CASSQGQRAKETQYF. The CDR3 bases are TGTGCCAGCAGCCAAGGCCAGCGGGCGAAAGAGACCCAGTACTTC.

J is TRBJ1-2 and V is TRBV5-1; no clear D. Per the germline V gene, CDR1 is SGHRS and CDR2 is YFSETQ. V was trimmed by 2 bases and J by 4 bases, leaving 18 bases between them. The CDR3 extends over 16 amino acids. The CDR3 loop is CASSFNRPSEAYGYTF. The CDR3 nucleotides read TGCGCCAGCAGCTTCAATCGTCCATCCGAGGCCTATGGCTACACCTTC. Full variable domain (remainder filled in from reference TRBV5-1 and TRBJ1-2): KAGVTQTPRYLIKTRGQQVTLSCSPISGHRSVSWYQQTPGQGLQFLFEYFSETQRNKGNFPGRFSGRQFSNSRSEMNVSTLELGDSALYLCASSFNRPSEAYGYTFGSGTRLTVV.

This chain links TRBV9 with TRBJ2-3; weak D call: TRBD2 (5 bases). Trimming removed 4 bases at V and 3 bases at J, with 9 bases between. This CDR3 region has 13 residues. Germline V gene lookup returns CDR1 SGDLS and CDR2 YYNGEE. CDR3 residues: CASSLLGTDTQYF. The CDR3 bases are TGTGCCAGCAGCCTACTAGGGACAGATACGCAGTATTTT.

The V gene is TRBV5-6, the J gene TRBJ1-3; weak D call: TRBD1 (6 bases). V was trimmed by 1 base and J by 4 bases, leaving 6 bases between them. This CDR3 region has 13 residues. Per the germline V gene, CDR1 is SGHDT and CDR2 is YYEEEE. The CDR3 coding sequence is TGTGCCAGCAGCTTGACAGGGGGAAACACCATATATTTT. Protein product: CASSLTGGNTIYF.

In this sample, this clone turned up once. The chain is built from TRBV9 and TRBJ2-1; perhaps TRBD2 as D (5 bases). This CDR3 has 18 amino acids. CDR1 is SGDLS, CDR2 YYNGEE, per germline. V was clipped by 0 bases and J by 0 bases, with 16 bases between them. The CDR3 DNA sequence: TGTGCCAGCAGCGTAGATCCCCCCACTAGACTCTCCTACAATGAGCAGTTCTTC. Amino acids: CASSVDPPTRLSYNEQFF.

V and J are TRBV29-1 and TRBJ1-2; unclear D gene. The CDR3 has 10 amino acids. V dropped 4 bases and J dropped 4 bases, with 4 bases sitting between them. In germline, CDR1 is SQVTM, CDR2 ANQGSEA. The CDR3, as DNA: TGCAGCGTTGCTAGCTATGGCTACACCTTC. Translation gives CSVASYGYTF.

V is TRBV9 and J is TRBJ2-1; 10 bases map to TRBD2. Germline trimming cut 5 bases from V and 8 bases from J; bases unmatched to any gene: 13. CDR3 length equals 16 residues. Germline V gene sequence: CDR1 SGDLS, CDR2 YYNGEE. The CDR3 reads CASSAFGSGGVYEQFF. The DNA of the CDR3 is TGTGCCAGCAGTGCCTTCGGGAGCGGGGGGGTCTATGAGCAGTTCTTC.

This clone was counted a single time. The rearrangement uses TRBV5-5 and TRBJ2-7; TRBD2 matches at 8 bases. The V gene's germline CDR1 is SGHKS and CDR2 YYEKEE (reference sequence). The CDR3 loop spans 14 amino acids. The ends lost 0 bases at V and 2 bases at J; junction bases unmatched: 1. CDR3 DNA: TGTGCCAGCAGCTTGGACGGGGGGGCCTACGAGCAGTACTTC. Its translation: CASSLDGGAYEQYF.

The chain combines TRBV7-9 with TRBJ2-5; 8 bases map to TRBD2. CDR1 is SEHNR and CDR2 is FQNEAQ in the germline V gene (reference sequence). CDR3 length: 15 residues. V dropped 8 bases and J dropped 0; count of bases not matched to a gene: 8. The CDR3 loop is CASLLPSGYQETQYF. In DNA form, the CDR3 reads TGTGCCAGCCTTCTGCCTAGCGGGTACCAAGAGACCCAGTACTTC.

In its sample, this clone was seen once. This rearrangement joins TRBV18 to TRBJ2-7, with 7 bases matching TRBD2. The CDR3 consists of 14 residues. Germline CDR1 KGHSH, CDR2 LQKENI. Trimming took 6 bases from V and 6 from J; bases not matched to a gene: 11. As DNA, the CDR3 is TGTGCCAGCTCTCTAGGGAGGGCCGGACGCGAGCAGTACTTC. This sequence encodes CASSLGRAGREQYF. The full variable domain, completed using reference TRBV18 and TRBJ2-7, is NAGVMQNPRHLVRRRGQEARLRCSPMKGHSHVYWYRQLPEEGLKFMVYLQKENIIDESGMPKERFSAEFPKEGPSILRIQQVVRGDSAAYFCASSLGRAGREQYFGPGTRLTVT.

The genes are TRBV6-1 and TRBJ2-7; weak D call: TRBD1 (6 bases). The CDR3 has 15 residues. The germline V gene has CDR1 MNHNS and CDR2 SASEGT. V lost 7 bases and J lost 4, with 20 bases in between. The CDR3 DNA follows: TGTGCCAGCACTAGGGGACATTCGGGTCTGTACGAGCAGTACTTC. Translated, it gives CASTRGHSGLYEQYF.

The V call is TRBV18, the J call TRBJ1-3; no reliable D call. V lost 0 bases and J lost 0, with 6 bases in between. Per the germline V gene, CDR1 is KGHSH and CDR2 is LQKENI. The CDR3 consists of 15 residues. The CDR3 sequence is CASSPPEVSGNTIYF. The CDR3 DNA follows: TGTGCCAGCTCACCACCAGAGGTCTCTGGAAACACCATATATTTT. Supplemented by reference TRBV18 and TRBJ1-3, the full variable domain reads NAGVMQNPRHLVRRRGQEARLRCSPMKGHSHVYWYRQLPEEGLKFMVYLQKENIIDESGMPKERFSAEFPKEGPSILRIQQVVRGDSAAYFCASSPPEVSGNTIYFGEGSWLTVV.

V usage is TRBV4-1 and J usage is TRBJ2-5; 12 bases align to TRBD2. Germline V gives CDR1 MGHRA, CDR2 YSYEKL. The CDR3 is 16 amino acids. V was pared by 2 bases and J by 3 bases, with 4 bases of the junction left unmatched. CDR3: CASSQRRLAGEETQYF. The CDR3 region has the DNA TGCGCCAGCAGCCAAAGGAGACTAGCGGGAGAAGAGACCCAGTACTTC.

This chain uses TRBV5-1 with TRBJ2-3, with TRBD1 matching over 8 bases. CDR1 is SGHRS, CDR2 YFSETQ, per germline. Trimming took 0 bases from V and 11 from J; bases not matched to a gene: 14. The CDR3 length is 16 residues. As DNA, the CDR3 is TGCGCCAGCAGCTTGGGTCTCGGACAGGGCCATACGAGGCAGTATTTT. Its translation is CASSLGLGQGHTRQYF.

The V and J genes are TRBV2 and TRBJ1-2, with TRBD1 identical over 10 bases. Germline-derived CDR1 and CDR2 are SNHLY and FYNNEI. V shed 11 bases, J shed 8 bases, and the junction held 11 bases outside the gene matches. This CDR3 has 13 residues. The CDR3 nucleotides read TGTGCCGTTCCTCGACAGGGGGCGCGGGGCTACACCTTC. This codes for CAVPRQGARGYTF. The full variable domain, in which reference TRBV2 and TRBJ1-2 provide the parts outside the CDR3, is EPEVTQTPSHQVTQMGQEVILRCVPISNHLYFYWYRQILGQKVEFLVSFYNNEISEKSEIFDDQFSVERPDGSNFTLKIRSTKLEDSAMYFCAVPRQGARGYTFGSGTRLTVV.

CDR3 coding DNA: TGTGCCTGGAAGGTAGCGGGGGGGCCAAATACGCAGTATTTT. This encodes CAWKVAGGPNTQYF. V is TRBV30 and J is TRBJ2-3, with 11 bases identical to TRBD2. V lost 4 bases and J lost 7; bases outside the gene matches: 7. CDR3 length equals 14 residues. Germline V gene sequence: CDR1 GTSNPN, CDR2 SVGIG (reference sequence).

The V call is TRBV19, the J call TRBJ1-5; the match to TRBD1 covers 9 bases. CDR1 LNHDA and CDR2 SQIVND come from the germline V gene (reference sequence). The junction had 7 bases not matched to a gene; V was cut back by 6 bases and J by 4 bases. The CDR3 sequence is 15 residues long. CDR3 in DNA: TGTGCCAGTAGCCTAGCGACAGGGGGAAATCAGCCCCAGCATTTT. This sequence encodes CASSLATGGNQPQHF.

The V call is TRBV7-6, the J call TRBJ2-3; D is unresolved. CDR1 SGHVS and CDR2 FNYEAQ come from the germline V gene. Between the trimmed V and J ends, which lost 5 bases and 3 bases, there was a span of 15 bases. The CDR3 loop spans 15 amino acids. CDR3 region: CASSKFGSLTDTQYF. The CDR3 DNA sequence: TGTGCCAGCAGCAAATTCGGGTCCCTTACAGATACGCAGTATTTT.

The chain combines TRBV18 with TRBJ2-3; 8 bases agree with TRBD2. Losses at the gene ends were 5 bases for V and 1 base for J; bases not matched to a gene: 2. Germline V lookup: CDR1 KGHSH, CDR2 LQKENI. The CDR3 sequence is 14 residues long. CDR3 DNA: TGTGCCAGCTCAGCACTAGCGGGCACAGATACGCAGTATTTT. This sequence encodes CASSALAGTDTQYF.

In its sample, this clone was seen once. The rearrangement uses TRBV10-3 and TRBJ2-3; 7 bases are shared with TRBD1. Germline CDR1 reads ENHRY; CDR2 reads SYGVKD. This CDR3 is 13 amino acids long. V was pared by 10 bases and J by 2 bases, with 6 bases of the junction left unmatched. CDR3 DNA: TGTGCCAGCCTCGGGACAGACACAGATACGCAGTATTTT. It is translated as CASLGTDTDTQYF.

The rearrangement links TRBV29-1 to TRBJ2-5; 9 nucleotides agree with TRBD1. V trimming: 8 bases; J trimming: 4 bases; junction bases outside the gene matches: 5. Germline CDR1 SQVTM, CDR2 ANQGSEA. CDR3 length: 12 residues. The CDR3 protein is CSTYRGLETQYF. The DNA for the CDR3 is TGCAGCACATACAGGGGGCTAGAGACCCAGTACTTC.

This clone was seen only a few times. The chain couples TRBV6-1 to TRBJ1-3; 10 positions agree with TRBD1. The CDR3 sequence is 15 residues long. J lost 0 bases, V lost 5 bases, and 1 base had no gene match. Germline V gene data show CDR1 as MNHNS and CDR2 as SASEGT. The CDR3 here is CASSRQGASGNTIYF. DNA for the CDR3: TGTGCCAGCAGTAGACAGGGGGCCTCTGGAAACACCATATATTTT.

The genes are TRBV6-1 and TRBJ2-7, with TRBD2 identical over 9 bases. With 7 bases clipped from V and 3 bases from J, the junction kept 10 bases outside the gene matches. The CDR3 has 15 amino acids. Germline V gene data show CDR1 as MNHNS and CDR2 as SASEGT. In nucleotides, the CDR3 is TGTGCCAGCAACGTGGGCCTAGCGGGATACTACGAGCAGTACTTC. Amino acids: CASNVGLAGYYEQYF.

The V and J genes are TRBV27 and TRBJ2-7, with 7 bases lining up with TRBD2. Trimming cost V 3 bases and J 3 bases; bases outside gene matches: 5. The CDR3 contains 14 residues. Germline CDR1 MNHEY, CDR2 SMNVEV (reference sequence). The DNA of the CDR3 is TGTGCCAGCAGTTTTCGGGGGGTGAGCTACGAGCAGTACTTC. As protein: CASSFRGVSYEQYF.

DNA for the CDR3: TGTGCCAGCAGCCCCGGCAGGGTTAGTTACCAAGAGACCCAGTACTTC. It codes for CASSPGRVSYQETQYF. The chain has TRBV7-2 and TRBJ2-5; D possibly corresponds to TRBD1 (5 bases). The CDR3 sequence is 16 residues long. Germline CDR1 reads SGHTA; CDR2 reads FQGNSA. V was clipped by 5 bases and J by 0 bases, with 16 bases between them.

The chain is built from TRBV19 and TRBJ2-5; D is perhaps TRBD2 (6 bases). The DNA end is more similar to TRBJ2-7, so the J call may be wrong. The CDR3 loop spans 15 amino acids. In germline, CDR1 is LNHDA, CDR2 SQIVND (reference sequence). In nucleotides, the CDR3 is TGTGCCAGTGCTAATGGCGGGGCCGCCTCGTACGAGCAGTACTTC. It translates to CASANGGAASYEQYF.

In nucleotides, the CDR3 is TGTGCCAGCAGCGCCGGGACTACCCTTAAGACCACCGGGGAGCTGTTTTTT. Amino acids: CASSAGTTLKTTGELFF. The chain links TRBV5-6 to TRBJ2-2; 7 bases align to TRBD2. V shed 4 bases and J 4 bases; nucleotides not matched to a gene: 13. Looked up from germline, CDR1 is SGHDT and CDR2 is YYEEEE. The CDR3 spans 17 residues.

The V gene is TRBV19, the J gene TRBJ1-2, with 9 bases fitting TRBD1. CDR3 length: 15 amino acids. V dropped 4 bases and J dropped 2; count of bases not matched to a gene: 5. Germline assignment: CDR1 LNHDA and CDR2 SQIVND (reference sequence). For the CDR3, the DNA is TGTGCCAGTAGTAGAACCGGGACAGGGAACTATGGCTACACCTTC. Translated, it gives CASSRTGTGNYGYTF.

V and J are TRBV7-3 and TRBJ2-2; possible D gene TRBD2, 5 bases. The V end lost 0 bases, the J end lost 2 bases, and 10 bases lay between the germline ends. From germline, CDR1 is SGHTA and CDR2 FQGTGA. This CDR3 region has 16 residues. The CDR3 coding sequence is TGTGCCAGCAGCTTAACGCCCAGCGGCAACACCGGGGAGCTGTTTTTT. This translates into CASSLTPSGNTGELFF.

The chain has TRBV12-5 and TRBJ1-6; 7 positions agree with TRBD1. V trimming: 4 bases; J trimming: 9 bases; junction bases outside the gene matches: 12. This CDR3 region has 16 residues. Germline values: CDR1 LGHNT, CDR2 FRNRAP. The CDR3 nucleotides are TGTGCTAGTGGTTCCCTCCCGACAGGGAGGATTTCACCCCTCCACTTT. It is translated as CASGSLPTGRISPLHF.

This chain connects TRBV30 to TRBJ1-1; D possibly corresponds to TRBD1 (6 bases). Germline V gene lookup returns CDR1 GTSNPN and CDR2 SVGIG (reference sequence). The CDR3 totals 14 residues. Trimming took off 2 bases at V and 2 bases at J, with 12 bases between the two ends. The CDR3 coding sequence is TGTGCCTGGAGTAGGGACACGATAAACACTGAAGCTTTCTTT. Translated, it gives CAWSRDTINTEAFF. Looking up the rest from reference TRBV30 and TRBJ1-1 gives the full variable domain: SQTIHQWPATLVQPVGSPLSLECTVEGTSNPNLYWYRQAAGRGLQLLFYSVGIGQISSEVPQNLSASRPQDRQFILSSKKLLLSDSGFYLCAWSRDTINTEAFFGQGTRLTVV.

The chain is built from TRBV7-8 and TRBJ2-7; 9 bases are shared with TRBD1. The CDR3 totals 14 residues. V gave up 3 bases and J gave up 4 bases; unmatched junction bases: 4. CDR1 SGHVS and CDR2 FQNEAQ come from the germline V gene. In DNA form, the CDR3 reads TGTGCCAGCAGCTTGGGGACAGGGTTTTACGAGCAGTACTTC. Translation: CASSLGTGFYEQYF.